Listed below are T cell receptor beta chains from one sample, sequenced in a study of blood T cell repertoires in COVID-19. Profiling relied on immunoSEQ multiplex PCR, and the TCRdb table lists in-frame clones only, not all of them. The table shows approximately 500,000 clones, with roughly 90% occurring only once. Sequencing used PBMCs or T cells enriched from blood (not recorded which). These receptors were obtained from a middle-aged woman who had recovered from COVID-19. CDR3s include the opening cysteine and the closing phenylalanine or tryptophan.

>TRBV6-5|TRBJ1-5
CASRHRERQPQHF
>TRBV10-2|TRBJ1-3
CASRLDKQGLSSGNTIYF
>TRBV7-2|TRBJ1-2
CASSLVQGIDGYTF
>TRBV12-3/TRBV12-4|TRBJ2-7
CASTGTVPYEQYF
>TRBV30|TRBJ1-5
CAWSPTGFSNQPQHF
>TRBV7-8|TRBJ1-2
CASSRDRGLYTF
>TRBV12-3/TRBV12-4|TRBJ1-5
CASAAGQPQHF
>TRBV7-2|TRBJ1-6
CASSLAGGGNSPLHF
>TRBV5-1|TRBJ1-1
CASSPSEGTGTEAFF
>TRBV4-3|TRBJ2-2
CASSQDRASLTGELFF
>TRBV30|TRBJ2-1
CAWSVPRGPTYNEQFF
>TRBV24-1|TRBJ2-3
CATSDLVSGSTDTQYF
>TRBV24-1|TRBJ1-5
CATSDPGDRGRDQPQHF
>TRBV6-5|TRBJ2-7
CASSGAGGLEQYF